This T cell receptor (beta chain) was retrieved from a study of beta chain features in type 1 diabetes. The CDR3 length is 18 residues. Per germline, CDR1 GTSNPN and CDR2 SVGIG (reference sequence). J gave up 5 bases and V 3 bases, and 13 bases lay outside the gene matches. Details on this clone: Its antigen is undetermined.

Every isolated RNA sample was fully reverse transcribed, so sequencing captured expressed TCRB transcripts. Measured with immunoSEQ multiplex PCR; TCRdb has only the in-frame clones, and not every one. The sample yields hundreds of thousands of clones, 14% seen once. Points from the study as a whole: HLA effects on TCRB rearrangement stayed unresolved here.

The V and J genes are TRBV30 and TRBJ2-5; 15 bases line up with TRBD2. The receptor comes from a man aged 25 to 45 in good health. Sequencing was performed on central memory CD4+ T cells from blood. The CDR3 region has the DNA TGTGCCTGGAGGCCCTTACCGGGACTAGCGGGAGGAGGGGAGACCCAGTACTTC. Translating gives CAWRPLPGLAGGGETQYF.